These T cell receptor beta chains were read from a single sample in a study of T-cell reconstitution after alpha-beta-depleted transplantation in children. TCRdb used MiXCR to reprocess the PCR reads, holding one entry per CDR3 protein. The repertoire holds about 91,000 distinct CDR3 sequences, with 7.5% to 9.5% as singletons. The material was PBMCs from the stem cell graft donor, obtained from the stem cell graft. The receptor set was obtained from a human donor who donated a stem cell graft to a child with congenital amegakaryocytic thrombocytopenia. Each CDR3 is given with its conserved first and last residue. A D gene is named only where the DNA matches it firmly. The size field is filled for only some rows; it gives once, few, many or a size class.

J,size,D,length,V,CDR3,DNA
TRBJ1-2,many,NA,15,TRBV5-1,CASSLEFGAGYGYTF,TGCGCCAGCAGCTTGGAGTTTGGGGCTGGGTATGGCTACACCTTC
TRBJ2-7,many,NA,13,TRBV28,CASRISGDNEQYF,TGTGCCAGCAGAATATCAGGGGACAACGAGCAGTACTTC
TRBJ2-2,few,TRBD2,18,TRBV5-1,CASSRRLAGGSNTGELFF,TGCGCCAGCTCGAGGAGACTAGCGGGGGGATCGAACACCGGGGAGCTGTTTTTT
TRBJ2-2,many,TRBD2,15,TRBV27,CASRGIAGAPGELFF,TGTGCCAGCAGAGGGATTGCGGGAGCCCCCGGGGAGCTGTTTTTT
TRBJ2-1,NA,TRBD2,13,TRBV30,CARSSGVYNEQFF,TGTGCCCGATCTAGCGGGGTATACAATGAGCAGTTCTTC
TRBJ2-3,many,NA,15,TRBV3-1,CASSEPRGGRDTQYF,TGTGCCTCCTCTGAGCCCCGGGGAGGTCGAGATACGCAGTATTTT
TRBJ2-1,many,TRBD2,15,TRBV20-1,CSASPSGRISNEQFF,TGCAGTGCTAGCCCTAGCGGGAGGATCAGCAATGAGCAGTTCTTC
TRBJ2-5,NA,TRBD2,18,TRBV12-3/TRBV12-4,CASSLGTSGRAIGETQYF,TGTGCCAGCAGTCTCGGGACTAGCGGGAGGGCCATCGGGGAGACCCAGTACTTC
TRBJ2-3,many,NA,13,TRBV20-1,CSALGTITDTQYF,TGCAGTGCCCTTGGGACCATCACAGATACGCAGTATTTT
TRBJ2-3,many,TRBD1,18,TRBV10-3,CAISETPLGQVSTDTQYF,TGTGCCATCAGTGAGACCCCGCTTGGACAGGTCAGCACAGATACGCAGTATTTT
TRBJ2-7,many,TRBD1,15,TRBV5-5,CASSLVGQGSYEQYF,TGTGCCAGCAGCTTGGTGGGACAGGGGTCCTACGAGCAGTACTTC
TRBJ2-1,many,NA,11,TRBV7-8,CASSTSYEQFF,TGTGCCAGCAGCACAAGTTATGAGCAGTTCTTC
TRBJ1-1,many,NA,12,TRBV20-1,CSARLASTEAFF,TGCAGTGCTAGGCTGGCGAGCACTGAAGCTTTCTTT
TRBJ1-1,many,TRBD1,14,TRBV10-3,CATSSRDSDTEAFF,TGTGCCACCAGCTCGCGGGACAGTGACACTGAAGCTTTCTTT
TRBJ1-1,many,TRBD1,13,TRBV29-1,CSVDGQALGEAFF,TGCAGCGTTGACGGACAGGCCCTCGGTGAAGCTTTCTTT
TRBJ2-5,many,TRBD2,14,TRBV28,CASSLGGEGETQYF,TGTGCCAGCAGTTTAGGAGGGGAGGGCGAGACCCAGTACTTC
TRBJ2-5,many,NA,15,TRBV20-1,CSARSTVTGQETQYF,TGCAGTGCACGCTCCACTGTAACAGGGCAAGAGACCCAGTACTTC
TRBJ1-1,medium-sized,NA,13,TRBV5-1,CASSLRGGTEAFF,TGCGCCAGCAGCTTGCGTGGGGGCACTGAAGCTTTCTTT
TRBJ1-4,many,NA,13,TRBV20-1,CSARGQGDEKLFF,TGCAGTGCTAGAGGTCAGGGTGACGAAAAACTGTTTTTT
TRBJ1-1,many,NA,13,TRBV20-1,CSAEPGGVPEAFF,TGCAGTGCCGAGCCTGGAGGGGTCCCTGAAGCTTTCTTT
TRBJ2-1,many,NA,16,TRBV6-2/TRBV6-3,CASTEPGYREYNEQFF,TGTGCCAGCACCGAACCGGGCTATAGGGAGTACAATGAGCAGTTCTTC
TRBJ2-6,many,NA,17,TRBV5-1,CASSLAGRDSGANVLTF,TGCGCCAGCAGCTTGGCCGGCAGGGATTCTGGGGCCAACGTCCTGACTTTC
TRBJ2-3,many,TRBD2,15,TRBV20-1,CSASSTSGRGHTQYF,TGCAGTGCTAGCTCGACTAGCGGGAGGGGACATACGCAGTATTTT
TRBJ2-7,NA,NA,18,TRBV12-3/TRBV12-4,CALSFGGDPGIIPYEQYF,TGTGCCCTCAGTTTTGGCGGAGATCCAGGGATAATTCCCTACGAGCAGTACTTC
TRBJ2-3,many,NA,12,TRBV20-1,CSARQFTDTQYF,TGCAGTGCACGACAATTCACAGATACGCAGTATTTT
TRBJ2-4,many,TRBD1,13,TRBV20-1,CSAGSGQVAIQYF,TGCAGTGCTGGCTCGGGACAGGTGGCCATTCAGTACTTC
TRBJ2-7,many,NA,11,TRBV6-5,CASSLDTEQYF,TGTGCCAGCAGTCTCGACACCGAGCAGTACTTC
TRBJ1-2,NA,NA,13,TRBV28,CAGRKGGLYGYTF,TGTGCCGGACGGAAAGGGGGGTTATATGGCTACACCTTC
TRBJ2-7,many,TRBD2,14,TRBV20-1,CSANRLAGHREQYF,TGCAGTGCCAACCGACTAGCGGGACATCGAGAGCAGTACTTC
TRBJ2-2,NA,NA,14,TRBV2,CASSDTSNTGELFF,TGTGCCAGCAGTGATACCTCGAACACCGGGGAGCTGTTTTTT
TRBJ2-1,many,TRBD2,17,TRBV6-5,CASSYSTASGGLNEQFF,TGTGCCAGCAGTTACTCGACCGCGAGCGGGGGCCTAAATGAGCAGTTCTTC
TRBJ2-1,many,TRBD2,15,TRBV9,CASSAWTSGYNEQFF,TGTGCCAGCAGCGCCTGGACTAGCGGCTACAATGAGCAGTTCTTC
TRBJ1-5,many,TRBD1,13,TRBV29-1,CSVGQGAGQPQHF,TGCAGCGTGGGACAGGGGGCTGGTCAGCCCCAGCATTTT
TRBJ1-1,NA,TRBD1,15,TRBV2,CASSLQGARGTEAFF,TGTGCCAGCAGTCTACAGGGGGCGCGGGGCACTGAAGCTTTCTTT
TRBJ1-5,medium-sized,NA,12,TRBV20-1,CSAPEGNQPQHF,TGCAGTGCCCCTGAGGGAAATCAGCCCCAGCATTTT